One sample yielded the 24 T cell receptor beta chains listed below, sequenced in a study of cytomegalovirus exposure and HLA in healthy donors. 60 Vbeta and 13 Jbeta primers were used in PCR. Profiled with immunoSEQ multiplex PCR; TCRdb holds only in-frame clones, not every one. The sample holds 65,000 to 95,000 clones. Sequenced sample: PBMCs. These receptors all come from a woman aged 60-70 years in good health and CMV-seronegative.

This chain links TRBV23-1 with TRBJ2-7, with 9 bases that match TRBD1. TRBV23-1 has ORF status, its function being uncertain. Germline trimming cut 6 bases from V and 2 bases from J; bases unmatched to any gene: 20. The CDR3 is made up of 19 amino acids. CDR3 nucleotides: TGCGCCAGCAGACGTGGACAGGGGACAAACCCCTTGACGACCTACGAGCAGTACTTC. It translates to CASRRGQGTNPLTTYEQYF.

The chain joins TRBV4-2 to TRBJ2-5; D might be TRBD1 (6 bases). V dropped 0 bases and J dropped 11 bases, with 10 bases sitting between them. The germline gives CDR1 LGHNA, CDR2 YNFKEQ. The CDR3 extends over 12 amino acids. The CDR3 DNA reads TGTGCCAGCAGCCAAGATTCAGGGGTGCAGTACTTC. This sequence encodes CASSQDSGVQYF.

The CDR3 here is CATSRGGDAGKAFF. The CDR3, as DNA: TGTGCCACCAGCAGAGGGGGGGACGCGGGAAAGGCTTTCTTT. V usage is TRBV15 and J usage is TRBJ1-1; weak D call: TRBD1 (5 bases). Germline V gene data show CDR1 as LNHNV and CDR2 as YYDKDF (reference sequence). The CDR3 is made up of 14 amino acids. The V gene lost 1 base and the J gene lost 11 bases, with 17 bases spanning the gap.

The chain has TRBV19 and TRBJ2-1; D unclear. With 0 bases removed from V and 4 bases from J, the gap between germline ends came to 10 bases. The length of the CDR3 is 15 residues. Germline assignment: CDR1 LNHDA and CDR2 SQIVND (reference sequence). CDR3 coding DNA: TGTGCCAGTAGTATAGATGTCAGAAAATACAATGAGCAGTTCTTC. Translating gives CASSIDVRKYNEQFF. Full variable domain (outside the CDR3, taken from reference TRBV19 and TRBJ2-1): DGGITQSPKYLFRKEGQNVTLSCEQNLNHDAMYWYRQDPGQGLRLIYYSQIVNDFQKGDIAEGYSVSREKKESFPLTVTSAQKNPTAFYLCASSIDVRKYNEQFFGPGTRLTVL.

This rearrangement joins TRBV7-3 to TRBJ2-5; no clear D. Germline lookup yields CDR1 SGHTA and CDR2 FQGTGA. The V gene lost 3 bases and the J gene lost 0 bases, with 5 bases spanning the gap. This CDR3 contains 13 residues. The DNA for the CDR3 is TGTGCCAGCAGCTTTGGCTACCAAGAGACCCAGTACTTC. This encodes CASSFGYQETQYF.

DNA of the CDR3: TGTGCCAGTAGTAGACAGGGAGGATCGAACACCGGGGAGCTGTTTTTT. Encoded protein: CASSRQGGSNTGELFF. The rearrangement uses TRBV19 and TRBJ2-2; maybe TRBD1 (7 bases). Trimming removed 4 bases from V and 0 bases from J, with 12 bases in between. Germline CDR1 LNHDA, CDR2 SQIVND (reference sequence). CDR3 length: 16 amino acids. Full variable domain (outside the CDR3, taken from reference TRBV19 and TRBJ2-2): DGGITQSPKYLFRKEGQNVTLSCEQNLNHDAMYWYRQDPGQGLRLIYYSQIVNDFQKGDIAEGYSVSREKKESFPLTVTSAQKNPTAFYLCASSRQGGSNTGELFFGEGSRLTVL.

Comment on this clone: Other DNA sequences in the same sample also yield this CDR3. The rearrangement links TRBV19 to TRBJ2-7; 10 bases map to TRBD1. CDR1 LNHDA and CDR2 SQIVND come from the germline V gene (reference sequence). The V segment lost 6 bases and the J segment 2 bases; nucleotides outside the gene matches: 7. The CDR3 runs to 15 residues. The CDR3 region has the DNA TGTGCCAGTAGCAGCCGGGACAGGGGAACCTACGAGCAGTACTTC. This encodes CASSSRDRGTYEQYF.

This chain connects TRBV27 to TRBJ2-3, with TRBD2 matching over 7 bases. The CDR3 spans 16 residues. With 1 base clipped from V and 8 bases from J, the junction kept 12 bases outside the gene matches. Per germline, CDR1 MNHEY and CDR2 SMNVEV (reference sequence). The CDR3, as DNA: TGTGCCAGCAGTTTATTCGTGGCGGGAGTTGGAGGTACGCAGTATTTT. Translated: CASSLFVAGVGGTQYF.

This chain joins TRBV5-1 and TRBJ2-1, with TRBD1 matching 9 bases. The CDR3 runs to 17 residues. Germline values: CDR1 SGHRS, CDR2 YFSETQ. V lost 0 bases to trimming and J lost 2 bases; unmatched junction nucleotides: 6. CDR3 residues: CASSLAPQGAPYNEQFF. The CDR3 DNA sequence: TGCGCCAGCAGCTTGGCGCCACAGGGGGCGCCCTACAATGAGCAGTTCTTC. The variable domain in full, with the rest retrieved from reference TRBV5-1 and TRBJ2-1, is KAGVTQTPRYLIKTRGQQVTLSCSPISGHRSVSWYQQTPGQGLQFLFEYFSETQRNKGNFPGRFSGRQFSNSRSEMNVSTLELGDSALYLCASSLAPQGAPYNEQFFGPGTRLTVL.

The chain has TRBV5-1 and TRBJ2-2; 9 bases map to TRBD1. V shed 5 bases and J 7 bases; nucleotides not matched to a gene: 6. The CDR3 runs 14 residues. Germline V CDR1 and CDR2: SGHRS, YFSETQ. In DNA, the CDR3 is TGCGCCAGCAGACTACAGGGGGCGGGCGGGGAGCTGTTTTTT. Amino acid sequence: CASRLQGAGGELFF.

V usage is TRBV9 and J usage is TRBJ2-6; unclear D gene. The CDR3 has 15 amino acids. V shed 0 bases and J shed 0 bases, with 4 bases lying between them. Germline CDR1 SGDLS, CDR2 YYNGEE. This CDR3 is CASSVGVSGANVLTF. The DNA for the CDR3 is TGTGCCAGCAGCGTAGGCGTCTCTGGGGCCAACGTCCTGACTTTC.

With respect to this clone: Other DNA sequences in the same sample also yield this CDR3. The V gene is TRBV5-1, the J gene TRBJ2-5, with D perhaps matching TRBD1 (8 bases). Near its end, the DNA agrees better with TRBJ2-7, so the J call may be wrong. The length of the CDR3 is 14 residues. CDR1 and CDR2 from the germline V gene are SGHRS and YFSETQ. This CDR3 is CASSPGQGGYEQYF. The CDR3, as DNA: TGCGCCAGCAGCCCTGGACAGGGAGGGTACGAGCAGTACTTC.

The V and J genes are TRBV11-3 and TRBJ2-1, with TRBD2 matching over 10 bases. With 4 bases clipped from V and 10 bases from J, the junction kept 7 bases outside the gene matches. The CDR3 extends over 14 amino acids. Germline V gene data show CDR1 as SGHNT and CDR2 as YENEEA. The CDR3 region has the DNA TGTGCCAGCAGCTCAGGACTAGCGGCGGGAGAGCAGTTCTTC. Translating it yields CASSSGLAAGEQFF.

The CDR3 DNA sequence: TGTGCCAGTAGTATAGATGGACTAGCGGGAGGGTCGAACATTCAGTACTTC. It specifies CASSIDGLAGGSNIQYF. The chain recombines TRBV19 with TRBJ2-4; 15 nucleotides agree with TRBD2. Germline trimming cut 0 bases from V and 7 bases from J; bases unmatched to any gene: 4. The germline CDR1 and CDR2 sequences are LNHDA and SQIVND (reference sequence). The CDR3 is 17 residues long.

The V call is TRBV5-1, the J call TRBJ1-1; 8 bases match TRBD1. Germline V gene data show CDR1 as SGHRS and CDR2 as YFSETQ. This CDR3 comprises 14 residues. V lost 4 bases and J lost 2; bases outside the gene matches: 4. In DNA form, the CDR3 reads TGCGCCAGCAGCGGAACAGGGGGTAACACTGAAGCTTTCTTT. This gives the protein CASSGTGGNTEAFF.

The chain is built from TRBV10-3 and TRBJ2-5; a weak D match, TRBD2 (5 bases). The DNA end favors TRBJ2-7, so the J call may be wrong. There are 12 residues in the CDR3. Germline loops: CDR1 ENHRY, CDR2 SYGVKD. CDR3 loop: CATARDYYEQYF. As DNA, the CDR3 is TGTGCCACGGCCCGGGATTACTACGAGCAGTACTTC.

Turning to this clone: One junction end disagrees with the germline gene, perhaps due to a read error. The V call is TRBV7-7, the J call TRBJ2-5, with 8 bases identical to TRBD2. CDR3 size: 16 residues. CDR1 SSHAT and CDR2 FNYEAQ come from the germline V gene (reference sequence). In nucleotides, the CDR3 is TGTGCTAGCAGCCAGGACGTAGCTAGCGGGTCTGAGACCCAGTACTTC. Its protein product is CASSQDVASGSETQYF.

In DNA, the CDR3 is TGCGCCAGCAGCCCGGGACTAGCGGGAGTTTATGAGCAGTTCTTC. Translated, it gives CASSPGLAGVYEQFF. The J gene is TRBJ2-1, the V gene TRBV5-1, with 14 bases matching TRBD2. In germline, CDR1 is SGHRS, CDR2 YFSETQ. With V trimmed by 4 bases and J by 8 bases, 5 bases remained unmatched. This CDR3 is 15 amino acids long.

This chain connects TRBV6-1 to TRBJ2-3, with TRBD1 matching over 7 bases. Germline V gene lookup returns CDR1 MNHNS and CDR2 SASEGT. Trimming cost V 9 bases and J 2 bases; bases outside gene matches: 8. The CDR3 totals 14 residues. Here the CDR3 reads CASSLGGFTDTQYF. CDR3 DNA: TGTGCCAGTTCTTTAGGGGGCTTCACAGATACGCAGTATTTT.

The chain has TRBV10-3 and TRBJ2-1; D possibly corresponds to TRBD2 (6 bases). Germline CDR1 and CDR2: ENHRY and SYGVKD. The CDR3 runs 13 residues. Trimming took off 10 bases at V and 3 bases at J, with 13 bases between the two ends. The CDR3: CATSGTDYNEQFF. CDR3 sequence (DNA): TGTGCCACCTCCGGGACTGACTACAATGAGCAGTTCTTC.

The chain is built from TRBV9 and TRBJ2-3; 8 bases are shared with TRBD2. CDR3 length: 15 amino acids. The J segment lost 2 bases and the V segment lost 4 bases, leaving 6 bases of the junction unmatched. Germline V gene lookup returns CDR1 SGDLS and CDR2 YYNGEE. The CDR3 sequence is CASSPWRGDTDTQYF. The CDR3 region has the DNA TGTGCCAGCAGCCCCTGGCGGGGGGACACAGATACGCAGTATTTT.

For the CDR3, the DNA is TGTGCCACCAGCAATGGAATTCGCGGTAATGCTTTCTTT. Translated, it gives CATSNGIRGNAFF. V gene TRBV28 combines with J gene TRBJ1-1, with D unresolved. Germline assignment: CDR1 MDHEN and CDR2 SYDVKM. The CDR3 is 13 residues long. Deletions cut 10 bases from V and 11 bases from J, with 23 bases between.

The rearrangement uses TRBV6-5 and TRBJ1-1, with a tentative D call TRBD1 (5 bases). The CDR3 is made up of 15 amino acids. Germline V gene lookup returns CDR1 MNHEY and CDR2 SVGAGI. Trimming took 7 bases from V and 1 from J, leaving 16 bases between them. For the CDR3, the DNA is TGTGCCAGCACACCTACGGGGGATTGGAACACTGAAGCTTTCTTT. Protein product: CASTPTGDWNTEAFF.

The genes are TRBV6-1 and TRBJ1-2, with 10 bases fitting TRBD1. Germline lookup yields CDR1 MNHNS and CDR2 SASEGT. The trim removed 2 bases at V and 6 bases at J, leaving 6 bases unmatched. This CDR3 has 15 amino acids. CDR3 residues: CASSERGQGRDGYTF. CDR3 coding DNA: TGTGCCAGCAGTGAAAGGGGACAGGGGAGGGATGGCTACACCTTC.